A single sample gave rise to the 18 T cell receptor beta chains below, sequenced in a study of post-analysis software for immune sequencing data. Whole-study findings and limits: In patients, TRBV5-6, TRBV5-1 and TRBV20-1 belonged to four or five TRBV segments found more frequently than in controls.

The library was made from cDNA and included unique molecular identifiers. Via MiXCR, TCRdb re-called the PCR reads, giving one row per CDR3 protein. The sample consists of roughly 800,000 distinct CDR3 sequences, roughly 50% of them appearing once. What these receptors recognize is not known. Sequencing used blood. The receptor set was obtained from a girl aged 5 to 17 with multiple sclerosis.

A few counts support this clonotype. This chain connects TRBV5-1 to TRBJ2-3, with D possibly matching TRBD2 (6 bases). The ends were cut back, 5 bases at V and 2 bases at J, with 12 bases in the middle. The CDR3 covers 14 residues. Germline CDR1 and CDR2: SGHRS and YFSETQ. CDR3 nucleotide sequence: TGCGCCAGCAGGTCGGGACTCCTCACAGATACGCAGTATTTT. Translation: CASRSGLLTDTQYF.

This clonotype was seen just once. For the CDR3, the DNA is TGTGCCAGCAGCTTCCGGACAGGTCCTGAGACCCAGTACTTC. It yields the protein CASSFRTGPETQYF. The genes are TRBV7-6 and TRBJ2-5; 7 bases agree with TRBD1. The germline V gene encodes CDR1 SGHVS and CDR2 FNYEAQ. With V trimmed by 3 bases and J by 5 bases, 6 bases remained unmatched. The CDR3 runs 14 residues.

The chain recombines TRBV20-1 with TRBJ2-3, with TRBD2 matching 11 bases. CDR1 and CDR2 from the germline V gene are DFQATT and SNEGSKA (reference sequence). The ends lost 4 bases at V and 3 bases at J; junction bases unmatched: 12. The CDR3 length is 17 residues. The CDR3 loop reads CSATQAGLAAKTDTQYF. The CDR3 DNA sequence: TGCAGTGCTACCCAGGCGGGACTAGCGGCTAAAACAGATACGCAGTATTTT.

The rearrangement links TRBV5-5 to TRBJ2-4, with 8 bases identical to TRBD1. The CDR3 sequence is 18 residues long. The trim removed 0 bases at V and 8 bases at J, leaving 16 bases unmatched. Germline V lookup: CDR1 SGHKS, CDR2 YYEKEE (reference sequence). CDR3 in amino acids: CASSLGGQGAEERDIQYF. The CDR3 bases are TGTGCCAGCAGCTTGGGAGGGCAGGGGGCGGAGGAGCGAGACATTCAGTACTTC.

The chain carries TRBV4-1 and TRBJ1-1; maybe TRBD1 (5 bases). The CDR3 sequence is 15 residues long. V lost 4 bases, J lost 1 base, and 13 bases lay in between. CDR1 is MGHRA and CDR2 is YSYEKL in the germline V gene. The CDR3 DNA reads TGCGCCAGCAGCCCCAGGGTCGATAGGAACACTGAAGCTTTCTTT. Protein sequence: CASSPRVDRNTEAFF.

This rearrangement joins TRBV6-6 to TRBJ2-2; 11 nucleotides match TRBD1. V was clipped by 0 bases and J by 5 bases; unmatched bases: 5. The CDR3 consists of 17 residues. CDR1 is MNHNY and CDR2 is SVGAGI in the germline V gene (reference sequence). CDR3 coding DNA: TGTGCCAGCAGTTACTCACCAGGGACAGGGGGAACCGGGGAGCTGTTTTTT. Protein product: CASSYSPGTGGTGELFF.

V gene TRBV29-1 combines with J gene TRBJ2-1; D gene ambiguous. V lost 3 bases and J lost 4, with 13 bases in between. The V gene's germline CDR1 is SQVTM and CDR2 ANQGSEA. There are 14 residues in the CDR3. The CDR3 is CSVESVGSYNEQFF. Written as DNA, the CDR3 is TGCAGCGTTGAGAGTGTCGGCAGTTACAATGAGCAGTTCTTC.

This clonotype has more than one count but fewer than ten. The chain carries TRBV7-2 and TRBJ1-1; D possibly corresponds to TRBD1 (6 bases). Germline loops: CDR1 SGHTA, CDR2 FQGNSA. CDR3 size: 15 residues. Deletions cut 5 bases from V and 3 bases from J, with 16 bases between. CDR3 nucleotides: TGTGCCAGCAGCCAAAGCCCGGGGGCGGACACTGAAGCTTTCTTT. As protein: CASSQSPGADTEAFF.

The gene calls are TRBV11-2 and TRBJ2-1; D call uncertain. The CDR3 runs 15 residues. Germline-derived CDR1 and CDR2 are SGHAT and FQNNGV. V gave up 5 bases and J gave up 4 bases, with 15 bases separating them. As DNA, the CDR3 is TGTGCCAGCAGCCGACCCCCTGAGTCTTACAATGAGCAGTTCTTC. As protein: CASSRPPESYNEQFF. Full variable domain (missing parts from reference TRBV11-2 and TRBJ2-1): EAGVAQSPRYKIIEKRQSVAFWCNPISGHATLYWYQQILGQGPKLLIQFQNNGVVDDSQLPKDRFSAERLKGVDSTLKIQPAKLEDSAVYLCASSRPPESYNEQFFGPGTRLTVL.

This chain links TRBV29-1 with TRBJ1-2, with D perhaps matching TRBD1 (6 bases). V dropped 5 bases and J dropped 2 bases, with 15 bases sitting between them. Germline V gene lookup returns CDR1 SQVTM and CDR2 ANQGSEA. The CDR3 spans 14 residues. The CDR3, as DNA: TGCAGCGTTACCCCCTCCGGGACAAACTATGGCTACACCTTC. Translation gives CSVTPSGTNYGYTF.

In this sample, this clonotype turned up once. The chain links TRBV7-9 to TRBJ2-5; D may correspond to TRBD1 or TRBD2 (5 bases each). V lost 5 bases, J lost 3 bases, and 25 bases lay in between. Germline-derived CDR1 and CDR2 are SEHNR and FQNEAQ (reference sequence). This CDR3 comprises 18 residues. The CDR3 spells CASSATWGSGRREETQYF. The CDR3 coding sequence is TGTGCCAGCAGCGCAACTTGGGGGTCAGGGAGACGGGAAGAGACCCAGTACTTC.

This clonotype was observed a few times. The CDR3: CASSWGGTVTDTQYF. The CDR3, as DNA: TGCGCCAGCAGCTGGGGCGGGACGGTCACAGATACGCAGTATTTT. V usage is TRBV5-1 and J usage is TRBJ2-3; tentatively, D is TRBD2 (6 bases). The CDR3 has 15 residues. With 3 bases removed from V and 2 bases from J, the gap between germline ends came to 13 bases. In germline, CDR1 is SGHRS, CDR2 YFSETQ.

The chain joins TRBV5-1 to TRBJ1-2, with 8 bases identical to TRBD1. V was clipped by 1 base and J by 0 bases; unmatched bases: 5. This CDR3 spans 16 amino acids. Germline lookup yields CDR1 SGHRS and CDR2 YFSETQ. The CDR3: CASSLLPDRANYGYTF. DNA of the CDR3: TGCGCCAGCAGCTTGCTCCCGGACAGGGCTAACTATGGCTACACCTTC.

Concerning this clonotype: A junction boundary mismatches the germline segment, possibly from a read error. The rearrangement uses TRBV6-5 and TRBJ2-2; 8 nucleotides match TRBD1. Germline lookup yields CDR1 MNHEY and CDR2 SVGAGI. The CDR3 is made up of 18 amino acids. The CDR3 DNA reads TGTGCTAGCAGTTATTTCTGGGCGGGGACAGGAAACACCGGGGAGCTGTTTTTT. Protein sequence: CASSYFWAGTGNTGELFF.

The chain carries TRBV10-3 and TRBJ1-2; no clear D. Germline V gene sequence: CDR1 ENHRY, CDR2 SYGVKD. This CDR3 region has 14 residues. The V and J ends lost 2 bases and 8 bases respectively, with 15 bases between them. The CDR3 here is CAISEVAGTGGYTF. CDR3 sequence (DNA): TGTGCCATCAGTGAGGTGGCAGGTACGGGAGGCTACACCTTC.

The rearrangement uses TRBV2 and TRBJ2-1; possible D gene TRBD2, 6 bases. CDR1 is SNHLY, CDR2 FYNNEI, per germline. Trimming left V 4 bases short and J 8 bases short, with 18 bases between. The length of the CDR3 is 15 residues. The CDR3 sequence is CASSAGGGLGDEQFF. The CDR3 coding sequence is TGTGCCAGCAGTGCCGGCGGAGGGCTTGGAGATGAGCAGTTCTTC.

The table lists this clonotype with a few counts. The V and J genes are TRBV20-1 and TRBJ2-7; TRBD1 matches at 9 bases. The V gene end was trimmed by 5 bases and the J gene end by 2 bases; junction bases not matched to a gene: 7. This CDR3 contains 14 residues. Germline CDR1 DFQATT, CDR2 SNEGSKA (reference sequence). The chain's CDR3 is CSASGTGRAYEQYF. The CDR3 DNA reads TGCAGTGCTTCCGGGACAGGGCGAGCCTACGAGCAGTACTTC.

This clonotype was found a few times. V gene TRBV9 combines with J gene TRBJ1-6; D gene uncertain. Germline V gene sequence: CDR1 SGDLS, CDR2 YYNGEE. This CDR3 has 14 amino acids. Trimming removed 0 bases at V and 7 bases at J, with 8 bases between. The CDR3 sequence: CASSVAGGNSPLHF. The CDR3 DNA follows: TGTGCCAGCAGCGTAGCTGGAGGAAATTCACCCCTCCACTTT.